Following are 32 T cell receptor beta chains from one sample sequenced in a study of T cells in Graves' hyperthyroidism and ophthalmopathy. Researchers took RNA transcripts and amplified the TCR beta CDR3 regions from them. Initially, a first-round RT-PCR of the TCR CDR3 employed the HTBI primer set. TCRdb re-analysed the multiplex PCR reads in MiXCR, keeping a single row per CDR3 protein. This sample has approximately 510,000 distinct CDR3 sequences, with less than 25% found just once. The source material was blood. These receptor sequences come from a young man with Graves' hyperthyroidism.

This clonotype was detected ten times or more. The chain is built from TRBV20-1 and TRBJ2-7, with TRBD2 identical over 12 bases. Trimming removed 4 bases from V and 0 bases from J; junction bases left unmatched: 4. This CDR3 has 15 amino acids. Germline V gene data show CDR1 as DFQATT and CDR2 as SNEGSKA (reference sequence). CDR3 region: CSAILAGGISYEQYF. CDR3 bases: TGCAGTGCTATCCTAGCGGGGGGGATCTCCTACGAGCAGTACTTC.

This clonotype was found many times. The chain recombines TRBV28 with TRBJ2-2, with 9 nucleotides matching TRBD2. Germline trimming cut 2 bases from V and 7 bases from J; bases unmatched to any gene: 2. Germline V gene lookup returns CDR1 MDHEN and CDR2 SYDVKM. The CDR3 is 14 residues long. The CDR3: CASSLGLASGELFF. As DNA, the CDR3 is TGTGCCAGCAGTTTAGGACTAGCGAGCGGGGAGCTGTTTTTT.

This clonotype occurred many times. The CDR3 is CASSARQSTYEQYF. The CDR3 coding sequence is TGTGCCAGCAGTGCCCGACAGTCCACCTACGAGCAGTACTTC. This sequence joins TRBV6-1 and TRBJ2-7; a weak D match, TRBD1 (5 bases). There are 14 residues in the CDR3. Germline CDR1 MNHNS, CDR2 SASEGT. Trimming shortened V by 4 bases and J by 2 bases, and 12 bases separated the two germline ends.

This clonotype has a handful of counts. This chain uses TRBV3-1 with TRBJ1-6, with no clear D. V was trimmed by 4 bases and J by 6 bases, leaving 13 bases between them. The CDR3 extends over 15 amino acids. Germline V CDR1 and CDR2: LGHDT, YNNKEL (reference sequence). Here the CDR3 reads CASSPQWYPNSPLHF. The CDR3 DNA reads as TGTGCCAGCAGCCCTCAATGGTATCCTAATTCACCCCTCCACTTT. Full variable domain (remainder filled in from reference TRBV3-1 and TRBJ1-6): DTAVSQTPKYLVTQMGNDKSIKCEQNLGHDTMYWYKQDSKKFLKIMFSYNNKELIINETVPNRFSPKSPDKAHLNLHINSLELGDSAVYFCASSPQWYPNSPLHFGNGTRLTVT.

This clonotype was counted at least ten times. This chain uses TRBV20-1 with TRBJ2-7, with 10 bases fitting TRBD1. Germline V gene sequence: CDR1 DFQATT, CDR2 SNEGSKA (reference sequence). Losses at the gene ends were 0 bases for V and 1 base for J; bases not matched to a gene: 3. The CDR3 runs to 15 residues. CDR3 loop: CSARDRDRGSYEQYF. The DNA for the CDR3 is TGCAGTGCTAGAGATCGGGACAGGGGATCCTACGAGCAGTACTTC.

Here the CDR3 DNA reads TGTGCCAGCAGTGAATCACATCGGACTGCTTACTCCTACGAGCAGTACTTC. Its translation: CASSESHRTAYSYEQYF. The chain recombines TRBV12-3 or TRBV12-4 with TRBJ2-7, with D tentatively TRBD2 (5 bases). The V gene lost 5 bases and the J gene lost 0 bases, with 20 bases spanning the gap. This CDR3 has 17 amino acids.

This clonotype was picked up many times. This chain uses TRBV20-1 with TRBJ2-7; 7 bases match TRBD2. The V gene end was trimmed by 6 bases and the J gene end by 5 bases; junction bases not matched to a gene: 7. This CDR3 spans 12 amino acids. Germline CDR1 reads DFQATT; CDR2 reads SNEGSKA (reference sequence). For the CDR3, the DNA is TGCAGTGCAGGAGCGGGGAGGAACGAGCAGTACTTC. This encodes CSAGAGRNEQYF.

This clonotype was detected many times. This CDR3 is CASSEQGQYF. In DNA form, the CDR3 reads TGTGCCAGCAGTGAACAGGGACAGTACTTC. The rearrangement links TRBV2 to TRBJ2-7; weak D call: TRBD1 (5 bases). The V and J ends lost 2 bases and 10 bases respectively, with 6 bases between them. The CDR3 spans 10 residues. Germline-derived CDR1 and CDR2 are SNHLY and FYNNEI.

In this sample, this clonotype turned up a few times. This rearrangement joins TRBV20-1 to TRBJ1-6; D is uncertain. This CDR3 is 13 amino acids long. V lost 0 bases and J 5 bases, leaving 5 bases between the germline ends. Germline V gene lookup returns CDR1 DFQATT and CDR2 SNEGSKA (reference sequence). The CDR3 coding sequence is TGCAGTGCTAGAGATCCGGATAATTCACCCCTCCACTTT. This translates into CSARDPDNSPLHF.

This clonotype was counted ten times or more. This CDR3 reads CASNLAGSEQYF. The CDR3 DNA reads TGTGCCAGCAACCTAGCGGGGAGCGAGCAGTACTTC. This chain links TRBV28 with TRBJ2-7; the match to TRBD2 covers 9 bases. V shed 7 bases, J shed 6 bases, and the junction held 4 bases outside the gene matches. The germline V gene encodes CDR1 MDHEN and CDR2 SYDVKM. This CDR3 comprises 12 residues.

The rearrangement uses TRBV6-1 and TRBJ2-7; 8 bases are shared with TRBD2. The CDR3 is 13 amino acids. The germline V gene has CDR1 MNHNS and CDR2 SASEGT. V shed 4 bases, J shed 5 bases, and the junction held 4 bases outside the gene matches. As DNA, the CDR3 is TGTGCCAGCAGTGCCCCGGGGGGGGACGAGCAGTACTTC. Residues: CASSAPGGDEQYF.

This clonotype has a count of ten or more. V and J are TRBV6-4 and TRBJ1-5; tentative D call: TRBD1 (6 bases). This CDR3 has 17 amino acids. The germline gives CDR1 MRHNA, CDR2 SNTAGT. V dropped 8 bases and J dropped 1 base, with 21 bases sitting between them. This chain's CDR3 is CASRPRGGGGSNQPQHF. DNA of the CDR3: TGTGCCAGCCGCCCGAGAGGGGGAGGTGGGAGCAATCAGCCCCAGCATTTT.

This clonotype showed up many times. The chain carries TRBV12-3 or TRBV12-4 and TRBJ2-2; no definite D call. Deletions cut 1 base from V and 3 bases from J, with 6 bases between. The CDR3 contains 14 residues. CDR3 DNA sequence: TGTGCCAGCAGTTTAGGACCTTACACCGGGGAGCTGTTTTTT. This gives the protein CASSLGPYTGELFF.

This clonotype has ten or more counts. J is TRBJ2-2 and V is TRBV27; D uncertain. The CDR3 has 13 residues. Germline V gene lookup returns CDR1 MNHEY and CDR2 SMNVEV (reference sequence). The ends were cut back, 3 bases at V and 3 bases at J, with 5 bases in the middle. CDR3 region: CASSFLDTGELFF. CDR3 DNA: TGTGCCAGCAGTTTTTTGGACACCGGGGAGCTGTTTTTT.

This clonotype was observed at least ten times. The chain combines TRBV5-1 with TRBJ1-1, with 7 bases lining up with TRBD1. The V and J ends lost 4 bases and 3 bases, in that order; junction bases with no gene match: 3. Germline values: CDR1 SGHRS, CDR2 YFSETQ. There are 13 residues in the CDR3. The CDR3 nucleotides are TGCGCCAGCAGCCAGGGACAGTACACTGAAGCTTTCTTT. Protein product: CASSQGQYTEAFF.

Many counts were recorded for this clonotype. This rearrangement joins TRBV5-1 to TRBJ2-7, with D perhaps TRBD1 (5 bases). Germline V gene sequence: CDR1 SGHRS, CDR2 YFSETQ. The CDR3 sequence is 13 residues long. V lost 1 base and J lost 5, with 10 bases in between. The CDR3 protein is CASSLSQGNEQYF. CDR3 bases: TGCGCCAGCAGCTTGAGTCAGGGTAACGAGCAGTACTTC.

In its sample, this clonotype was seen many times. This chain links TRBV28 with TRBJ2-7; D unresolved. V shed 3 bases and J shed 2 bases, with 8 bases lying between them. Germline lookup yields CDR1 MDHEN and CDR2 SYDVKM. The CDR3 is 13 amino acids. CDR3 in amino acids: CASSFTLTYEQYF. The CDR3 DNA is TGTGCCAGCAGTTTCACATTGACCTACGAGCAGTACTTC.

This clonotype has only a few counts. CDR3 protein: CASRTEGRGYTF. The CDR3 DNA reads TGTGCCAGTAGAACGGAGGGTAGAGGCTACACCTTC. The rearrangement links TRBV19 to TRBJ1-2, with D unclear. CDR3 size: 12 residues. Germline CDR1 reads LNHDA; CDR2 reads SQIVND (reference sequence). V lost 6 bases to trimming and J lost 8 bases, with 13 bases between them.

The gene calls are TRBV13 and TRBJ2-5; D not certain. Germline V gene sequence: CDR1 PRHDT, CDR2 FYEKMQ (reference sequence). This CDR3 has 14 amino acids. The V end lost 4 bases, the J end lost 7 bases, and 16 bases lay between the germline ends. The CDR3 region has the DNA TGTGCCAGCAGCTCAGACGCCACGAAAAGGACCCAGTACTTC. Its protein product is CASSSDATKRTQYF.

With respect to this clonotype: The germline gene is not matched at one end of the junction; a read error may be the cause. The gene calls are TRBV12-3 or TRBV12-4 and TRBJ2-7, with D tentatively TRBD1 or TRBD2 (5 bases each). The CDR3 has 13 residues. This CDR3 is CAGSFQGANEQYF. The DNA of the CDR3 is TGTGCCGGCAGTTTTCAGGGAGCCAACGAGCAGTACTTC.

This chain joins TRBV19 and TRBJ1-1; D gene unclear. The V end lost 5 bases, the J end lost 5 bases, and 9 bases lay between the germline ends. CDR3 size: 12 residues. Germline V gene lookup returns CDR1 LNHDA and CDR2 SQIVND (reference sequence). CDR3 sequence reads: CASSWSRTEAFF. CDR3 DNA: TGTGCCAGTAGTTGGAGCAGGACTGAAGCTTTCTTT.

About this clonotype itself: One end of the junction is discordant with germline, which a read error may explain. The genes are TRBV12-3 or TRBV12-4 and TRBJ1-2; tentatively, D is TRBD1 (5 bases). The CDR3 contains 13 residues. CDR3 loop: CTSSSVQGSGYTF. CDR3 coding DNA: TGTACCAGCAGTTCGGTTCAGGGTTCTGGCTACACCTTC.

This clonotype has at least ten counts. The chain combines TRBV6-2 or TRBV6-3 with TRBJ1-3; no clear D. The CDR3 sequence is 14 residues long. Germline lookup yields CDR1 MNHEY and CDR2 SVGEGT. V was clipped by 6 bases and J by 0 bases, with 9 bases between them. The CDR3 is CASRPGDSGNTIYF. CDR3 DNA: TGTGCCAGCAGACCGGGAGACTCTGGAAACACCATATATTTT.

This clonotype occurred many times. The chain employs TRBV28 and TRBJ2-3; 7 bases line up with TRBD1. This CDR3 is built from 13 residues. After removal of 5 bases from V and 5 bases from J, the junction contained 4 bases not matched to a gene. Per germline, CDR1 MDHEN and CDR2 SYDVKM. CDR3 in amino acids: CASSHGTEDTQYF. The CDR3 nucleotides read TGTGCCAGCAGTCATGGGACAGAAGATACGCAGTATTTT.

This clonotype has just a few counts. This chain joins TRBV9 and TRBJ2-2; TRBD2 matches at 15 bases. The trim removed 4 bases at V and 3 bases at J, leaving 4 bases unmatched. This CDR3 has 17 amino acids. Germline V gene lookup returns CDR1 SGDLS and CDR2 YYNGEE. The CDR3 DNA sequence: TGTGCCAGCAGCTTCCGGACTAGCGGGAGGGACACCGGGGAGCTGTTTTTT. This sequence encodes CASSFRTSGRDTGELFF.

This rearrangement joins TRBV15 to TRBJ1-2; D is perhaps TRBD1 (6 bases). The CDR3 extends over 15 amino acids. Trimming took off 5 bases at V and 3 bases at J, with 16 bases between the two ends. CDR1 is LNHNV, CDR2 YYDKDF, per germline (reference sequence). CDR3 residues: CATSVRQEGYYGYTF. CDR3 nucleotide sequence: TGTGCCACCAGCGTACGACAGGAGGGATACTATGGCTACACCTTC.

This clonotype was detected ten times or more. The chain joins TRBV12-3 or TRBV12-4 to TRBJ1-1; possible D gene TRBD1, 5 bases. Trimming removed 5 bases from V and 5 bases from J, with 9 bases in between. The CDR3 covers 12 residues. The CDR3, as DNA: TGTGCCAGCAGTGTCTGGGGGACTGAAGCTTTCTTT. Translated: CASSVWGTEAFF.

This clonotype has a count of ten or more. DNA for the CDR3: TGCGCCAGCAGTGGGACAGGGGGCTCGTCTGAAGCTTTCTTT. Amino acid sequence: CASSGTGGSSEAFF. V is TRBV10-1 and J is TRBJ1-1, with 11 bases identical to TRBD1. CDR1 is WNHNN and CDR2 is SYGVQD in the germline V gene (reference sequence). The CDR3 loop spans 14 amino acids. V was clipped by 4 bases and J by 6 bases; unmatched bases: 4.

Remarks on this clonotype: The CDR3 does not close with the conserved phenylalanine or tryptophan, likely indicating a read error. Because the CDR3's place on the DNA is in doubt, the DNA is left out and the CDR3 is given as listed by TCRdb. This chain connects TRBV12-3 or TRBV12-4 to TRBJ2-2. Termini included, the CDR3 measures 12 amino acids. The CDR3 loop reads CASSLDTGELWL.

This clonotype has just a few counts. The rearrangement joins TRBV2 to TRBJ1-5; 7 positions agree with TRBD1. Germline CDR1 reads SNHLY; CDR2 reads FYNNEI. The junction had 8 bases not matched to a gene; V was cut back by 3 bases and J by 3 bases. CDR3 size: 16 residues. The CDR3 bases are TGTGCCAGCAGTGAGGGCGTCAGGGGGTACAATCAGCCCCAGCATTTT. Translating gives CASSEGVRGYNQPQHF.

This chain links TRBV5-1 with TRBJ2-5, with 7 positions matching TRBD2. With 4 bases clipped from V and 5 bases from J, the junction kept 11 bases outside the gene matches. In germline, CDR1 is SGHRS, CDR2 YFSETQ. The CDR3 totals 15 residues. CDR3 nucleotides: TGCGCCAGCAGCCCAGAACTAGCGAGGTTCGAGACCCAGTACTTC. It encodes CASSPELARFETQYF.

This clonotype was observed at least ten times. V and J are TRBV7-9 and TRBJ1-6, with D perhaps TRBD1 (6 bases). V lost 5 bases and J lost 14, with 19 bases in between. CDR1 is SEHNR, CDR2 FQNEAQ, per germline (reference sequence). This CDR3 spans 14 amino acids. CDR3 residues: CASSQVGGAKSLHF. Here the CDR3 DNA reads TGTGCCAGCAGCCAAGTGGGGGGCGCTAAATCCCTCCACTTT. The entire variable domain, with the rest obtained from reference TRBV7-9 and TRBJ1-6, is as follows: DTGVSQNPRHKITKRGQNVTFRCDPISEHNRLYWYRQTLGQGPEFLTYFQNEAQLEKSRLLSDRFSAERPKGSFSTLEIQRTEQGDSAMYLCASSQVGGAKSLHFGNGTRLTVT.